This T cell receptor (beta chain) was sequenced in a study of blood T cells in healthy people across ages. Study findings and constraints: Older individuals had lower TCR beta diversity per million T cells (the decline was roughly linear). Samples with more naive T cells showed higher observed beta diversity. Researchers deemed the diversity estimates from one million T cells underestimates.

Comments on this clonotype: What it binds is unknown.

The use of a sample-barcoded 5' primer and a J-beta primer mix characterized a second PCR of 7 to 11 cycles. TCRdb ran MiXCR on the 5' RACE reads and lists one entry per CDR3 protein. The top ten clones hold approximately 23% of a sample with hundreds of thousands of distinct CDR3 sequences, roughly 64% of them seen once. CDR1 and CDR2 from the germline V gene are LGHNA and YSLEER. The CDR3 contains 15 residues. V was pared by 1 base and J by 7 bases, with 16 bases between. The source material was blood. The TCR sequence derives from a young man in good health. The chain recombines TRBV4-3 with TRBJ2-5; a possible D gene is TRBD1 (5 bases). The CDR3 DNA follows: TGCGCCAGCAGCCAAGGGTTTGGGGAAGGGGCGACCCAGTACTTC. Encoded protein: CASSQGFGEGATQYF.